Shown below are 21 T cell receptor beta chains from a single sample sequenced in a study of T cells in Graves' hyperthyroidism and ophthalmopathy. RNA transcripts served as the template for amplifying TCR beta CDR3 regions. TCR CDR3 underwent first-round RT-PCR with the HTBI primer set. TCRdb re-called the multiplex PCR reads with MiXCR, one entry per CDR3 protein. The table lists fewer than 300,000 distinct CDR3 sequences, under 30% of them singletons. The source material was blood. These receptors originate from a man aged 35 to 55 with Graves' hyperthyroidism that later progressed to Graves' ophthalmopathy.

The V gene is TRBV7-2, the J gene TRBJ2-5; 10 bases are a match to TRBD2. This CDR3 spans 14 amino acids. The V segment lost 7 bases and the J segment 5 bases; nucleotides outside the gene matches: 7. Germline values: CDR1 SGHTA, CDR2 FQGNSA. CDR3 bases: TGTGCCAGCACCCCTAGCGGGAGTTCGGAGACCCAGTACTTC. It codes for CASTPSGSSETQYF.

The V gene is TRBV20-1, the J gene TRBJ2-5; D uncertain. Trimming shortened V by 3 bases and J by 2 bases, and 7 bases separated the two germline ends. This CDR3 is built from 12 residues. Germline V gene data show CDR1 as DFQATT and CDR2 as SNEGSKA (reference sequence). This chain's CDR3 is CSASPWQETQYF. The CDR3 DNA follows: TGCAGTGCTAGTCCTTGGCAAGAGACCCAGTACTTC.

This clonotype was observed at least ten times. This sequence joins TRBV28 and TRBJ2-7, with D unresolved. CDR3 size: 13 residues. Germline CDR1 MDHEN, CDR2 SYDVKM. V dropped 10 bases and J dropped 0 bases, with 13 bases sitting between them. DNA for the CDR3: TGTGCCACCACAGTTCCCAGCTCCTACGAGCAGTACTTC. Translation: CATTVPSSYEQYF. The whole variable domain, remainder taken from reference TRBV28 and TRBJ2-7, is DVKVTQSSRYLVKRTGEKVFLECVQDMDHENMFWYRQDPGLGLRLIYFSYDVKMKEKGDIPEGYSVSREKKERFSLILESASTNQTSMYLCATTVPSSYEQYFGPGTRLTVT.

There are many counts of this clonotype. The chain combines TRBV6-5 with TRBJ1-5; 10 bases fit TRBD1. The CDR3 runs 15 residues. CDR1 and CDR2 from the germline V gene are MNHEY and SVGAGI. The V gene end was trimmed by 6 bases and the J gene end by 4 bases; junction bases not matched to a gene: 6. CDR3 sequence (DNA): TGTGCCAGCAGGACCGGGACAGGGGATAATCAGCCCCAGCATTTT. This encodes CASRTGTGDNQPQHF.

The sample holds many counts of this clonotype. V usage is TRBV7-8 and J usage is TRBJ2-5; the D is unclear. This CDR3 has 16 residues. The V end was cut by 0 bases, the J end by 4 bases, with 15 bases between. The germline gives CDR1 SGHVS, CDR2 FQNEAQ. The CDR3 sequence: CASSLAPGPIGETQYF. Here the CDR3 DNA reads TGTGCCAGCAGCTTAGCTCCCGGCCCCATCGGAGAGACCCAGTACTTC.

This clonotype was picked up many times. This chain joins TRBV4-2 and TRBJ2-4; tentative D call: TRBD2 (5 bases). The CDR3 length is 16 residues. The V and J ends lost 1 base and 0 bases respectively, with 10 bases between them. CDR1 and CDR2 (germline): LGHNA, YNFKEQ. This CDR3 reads CASSQGTALAKNIQYF. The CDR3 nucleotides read TGTGCCAGCAGCCAAGGGACTGCTCTAGCCAAAAACATTCAGTACTTC.

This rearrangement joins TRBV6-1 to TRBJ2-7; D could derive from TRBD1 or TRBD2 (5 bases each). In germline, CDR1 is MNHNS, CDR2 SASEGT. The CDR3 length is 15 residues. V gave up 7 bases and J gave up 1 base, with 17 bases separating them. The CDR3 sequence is CASMIGFGGSYEQYF. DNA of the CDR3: TGTGCCAGCATGATCGGTTTTGGGGGATCCTACGAGCAGTACTTC.

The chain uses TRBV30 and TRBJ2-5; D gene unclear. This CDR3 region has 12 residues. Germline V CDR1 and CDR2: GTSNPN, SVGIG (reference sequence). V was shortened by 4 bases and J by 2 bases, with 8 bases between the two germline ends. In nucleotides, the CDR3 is TGTGCCTGGAATACTGGGCAAGAGACCCAGTACTTC. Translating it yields CAWNTGQETQYF.

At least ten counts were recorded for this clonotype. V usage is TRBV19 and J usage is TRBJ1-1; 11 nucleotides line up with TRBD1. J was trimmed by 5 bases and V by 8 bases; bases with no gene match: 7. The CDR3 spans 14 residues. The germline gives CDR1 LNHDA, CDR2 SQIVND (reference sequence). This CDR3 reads CASQADRGLTEAFF. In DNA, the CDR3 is TGTGCCAGTCAGGCGGACAGGGGGCTAACTGAAGCTTTCTTT. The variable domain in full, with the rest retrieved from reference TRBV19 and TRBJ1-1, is DGGITQSPKYLFRKEGQNVTLSCEQNLNHDAMYWYRQDPGQGLRLIYYSQIVNDFQKGDIAEGYSVSREKKESFPLTVTSAQKNPTAFYLCASQADRGLTEAFFGQGTRLTVV.

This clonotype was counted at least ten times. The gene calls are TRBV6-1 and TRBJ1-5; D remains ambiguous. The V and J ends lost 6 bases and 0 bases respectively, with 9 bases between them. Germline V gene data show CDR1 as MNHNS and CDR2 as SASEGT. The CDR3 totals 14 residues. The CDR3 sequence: CASRNLNSNQPQHF. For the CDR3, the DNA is TGTGCCAGCAGGAACTTGAATAGCAATCAGCCCCAGCATTTT.

In DNA form, the CDR3 reads TGTGCCTGGAGTGTCCTGTTCTCTGGAAACACCATATATTTT. This gives the protein CAWSVLFSGNTIYF. The gene calls are TRBV30 and TRBJ1-3, with unresolved D. V shed 0 bases and J shed 0 bases, with 6 bases lying between them. The germline V gene encodes CDR1 GTSNPN and CDR2 SVGIG (reference sequence). The CDR3 extends over 14 amino acids.

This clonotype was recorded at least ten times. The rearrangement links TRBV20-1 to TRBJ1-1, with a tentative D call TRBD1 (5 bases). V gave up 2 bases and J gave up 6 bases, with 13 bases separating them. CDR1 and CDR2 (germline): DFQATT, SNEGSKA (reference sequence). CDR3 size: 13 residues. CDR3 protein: CSARSQGFAEAFF. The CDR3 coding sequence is TGCAGTGCTAGATCTCAGGGTTTCGCTGAAGCTTTCTTT.

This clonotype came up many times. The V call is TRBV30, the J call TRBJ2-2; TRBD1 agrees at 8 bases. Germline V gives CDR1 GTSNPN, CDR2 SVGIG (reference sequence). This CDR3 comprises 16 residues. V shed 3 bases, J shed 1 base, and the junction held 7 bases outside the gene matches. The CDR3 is CAWSERDRWNTGELFF. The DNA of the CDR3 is TGTGCCTGGAGCGAACGGGACAGGTGGAACACCGGGGAGCTGTTTTTT.

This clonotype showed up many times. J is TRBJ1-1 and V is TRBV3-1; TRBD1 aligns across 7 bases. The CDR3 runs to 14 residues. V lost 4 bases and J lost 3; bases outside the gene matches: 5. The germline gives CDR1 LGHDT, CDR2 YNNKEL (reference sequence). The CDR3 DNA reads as TGTGCCAGCAGCCCGACAGGGTTGGACACTGAAGCTTTCTTT. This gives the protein CASSPTGLDTEAFF.

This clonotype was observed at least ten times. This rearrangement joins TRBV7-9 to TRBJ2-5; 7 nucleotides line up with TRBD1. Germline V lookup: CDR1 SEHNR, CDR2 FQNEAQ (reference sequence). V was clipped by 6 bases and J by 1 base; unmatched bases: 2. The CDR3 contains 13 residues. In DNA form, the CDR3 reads TGTGCCAGCAGGGACAGGCTCCAAGAGACCCAGTACTTC. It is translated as CASRDRLQETQYF.

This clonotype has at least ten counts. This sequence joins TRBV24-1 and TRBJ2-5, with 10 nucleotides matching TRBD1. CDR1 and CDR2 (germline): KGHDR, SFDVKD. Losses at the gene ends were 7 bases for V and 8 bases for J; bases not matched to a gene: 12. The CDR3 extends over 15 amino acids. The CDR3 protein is CATSRETGGLSTQYF. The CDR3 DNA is TGTGCCACCAGCAGGGAGACAGGGGGCTTGTCAACCCAGTACTTC.

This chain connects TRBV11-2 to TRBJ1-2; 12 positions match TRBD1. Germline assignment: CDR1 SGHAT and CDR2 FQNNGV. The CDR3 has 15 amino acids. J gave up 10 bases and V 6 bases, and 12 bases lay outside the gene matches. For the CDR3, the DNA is TGTGCCAGCAGGACTTTGGCCGGGACAGGGGGCGACTACACCTTC. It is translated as CASRTLAGTGGDYTF. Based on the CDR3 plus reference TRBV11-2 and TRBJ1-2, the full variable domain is EAGVAQSPRYKIIEKRQSVAFWCNPISGHATLYWYQQILGQGPKLLIQFQNNGVVDDSQLPKDRFSAERLKGVDSTLKIQPAKLEDSAVYLCASRTLAGTGGDYTFGSGTRLTVV.

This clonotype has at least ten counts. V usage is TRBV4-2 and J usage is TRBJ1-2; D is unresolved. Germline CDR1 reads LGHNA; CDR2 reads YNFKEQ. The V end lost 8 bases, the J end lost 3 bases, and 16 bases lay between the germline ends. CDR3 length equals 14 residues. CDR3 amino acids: CASSESPRDYGYTF. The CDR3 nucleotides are TGTGCCAGCTCGGAGTCCCCGCGGGACTATGGCTACACCTTC.

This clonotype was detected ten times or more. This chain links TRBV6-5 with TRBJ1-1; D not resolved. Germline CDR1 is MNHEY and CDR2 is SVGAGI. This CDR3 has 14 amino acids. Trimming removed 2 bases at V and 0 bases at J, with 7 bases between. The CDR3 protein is CASSYGQLNTEAFF. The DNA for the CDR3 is TGTGCCAGCAGTTACGGTCAGCTGAACACTGAAGCTTTCTTT.

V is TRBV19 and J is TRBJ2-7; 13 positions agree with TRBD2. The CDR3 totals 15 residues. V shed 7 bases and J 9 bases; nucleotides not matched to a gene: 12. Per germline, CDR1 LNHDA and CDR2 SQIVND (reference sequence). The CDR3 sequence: CASKNSPGLAGMQYF. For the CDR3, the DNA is TGTGCCAGTAAAAATTCCCCGGGACTAGCGGGAATGCAGTACTTC.

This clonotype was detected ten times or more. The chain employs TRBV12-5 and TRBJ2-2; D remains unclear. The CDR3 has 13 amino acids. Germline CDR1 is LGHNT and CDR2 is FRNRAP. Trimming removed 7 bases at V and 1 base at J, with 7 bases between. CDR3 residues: CASAVLNTGELFF. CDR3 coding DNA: TGTGCTAGTGCGGTGTTGAACACCGGGGAGCTGTTTTTT.